This T cell receptor (beta chain) was found in a study of shared T cell receptors in the human thymus (dated by TCRdb to about 2021). Context from the whole study: The study examined how self-reactive, shared T-cell receptor alpha chains are generated in the human thymus.

According to the germline V gene, CDR1 reads SGHRS and CDR2 reads YFSETQ. Relative to germline, V is missing 3 bases and J is missing 5 bases, with 16 bases of the junction outside any gene match. From its cysteine to its phenylalanine, the CDR3 spans 19 amino acids. The kept DNA is CDR3 alone, 57 bases in frame from the first base. Library creation used the immunoSEQ multiplex PCR assay. Drawn from immuneACCESS, this table holds only the in-frame rearrangements with V and J called that TCRdb kept. Clones are partly lost; checked studies trace under half to an unresolved V gene and leave the rest unexplained. For this sample the table gives some 720,000 clones, of which 88% were detected only once. The ten top clones hold approximately 0.011% of the sample. Of note for this clone: The specificity of this receptor is unknown. Per-nucleotide qualities are absent, and no much larger clonotype sits a single base away.

These data also featured in a second study, about human thymus T cells. As that second study puts it: The donors were immunologically healthy infants in Finland who had open corrective cardiac surgery for congenital heart defects. Thymus tissue was obtained as surgical resects removed during corrective cardiac surgery. Biased V and J gene segment usage appeared to be present in both thymic and peripheral blood repertoires. The related research reported highly overlapping thymic TCR repertoires among unrelated individuals. The study characterized TCR alpha and beta repertoires from fewer than 10 infant thymus samples and four related peripheral blood samples. The infant donors were about 6 to 250 days old, and the cohort included several males and a couple of females. Thymocytes were released mechanically from tissue and stored at -70 °C as pellets of roughly 9-31 million cells. A QIAsymphony instrument was used to extract genomic DNA from frozen cell pellets. TCRB and TCRAD loci were amplified from a standardized quantity of quality-controlled genomic DNA using the immunoSEQ multiplex PCR assay. The amplicons covered the V(D)J region and were long enough to include the CDR3 and to identify the V and J genes. Amplicon sequencing was performed on an Illumina platform through the commercial immunoSEQ service. Corrections for primer bias and sequencing errors followed previously described methods, while TCRAD and TCRB definitions were based on the IMGT database. Analysis of the repertoires was done with immunoSEQ Analyzer 3.0 and VDJTools and included basic statistics, V/J segment usage, diversity estimates, rarefaction and pairwise overlap. Diversity was estimated using the Chao1, ChaoE, Efron-Thisted, Shannon and inverse Simpson indices, and was also estimated on datasets down-sampled to the size of the smallest sample. Repertoire overlap was determined by strict matching of CDR3 nucleotide sequence, V gene and J gene, and Jaccard-based multidimensional scaling clustering was applied. On average, roughly 810,000 unique TCRB clonotypes were obtained from thymus samples, compared with roughly 89,000 from blood samples.

The sequence came from a boy younger than two with a congenital heart defect. Donor details come from another sample of the same person, matched by shared clones. The rearranged chain carries TRBV5-1 and TRBJ2-1; 11 nucleotides in the junction match TRBD2. Sequenced: thymocytes. Here is the DNA: TGCGCCAGCAGCTCTCAAGATAGCGGGAGGGCCGAGGTACACAATGAGCAGTTCTTC. This gives the protein CASSSQDSGRAEVHNEQFF.